This T cell receptor (beta chain) was sequenced during a study of blood T cells in healthy people across ages. The CDR3 consists of 13 residues. With 2 bases removed from V and 4 bases from J, the gap between germline ends came to 8 bases. CDR1 is MNHEY and CDR2 is SVGEGT in the germline V gene. The use of a sample-barcoded 5' primer and a J-beta primer mix characterized a second PCR of roughly 6 to 11 cycles. From the 5' RACE reads, TCRdb called clonotypes with MiXCR, one entry per CDR3 protein. The table has 1.5 million to 2 million distinct CDR3 sequences, 25% to 30% seen once; the top ten hold 7.7%. The amount of total RNA extracted per sample was at least 5.5 micrograms.

The sequence derives from a woman in her twenties or thirties in good health. The sequenced sample consisted of blood. The chain combines TRBV6-2 or TRBV6-3 with TRBJ1-1; D possibly corresponds to TRBD1 (6 bases). The CDR3 DNA reads as TGTGCCAGCAGTTACGTACAGGGCACTGAAGCTTTCTTT. It is translated as CASSYVQGTEAFF.